A selection of T cell receptor beta chains follows, all from one sample in a study of cytomegalovirus exposure and HLA in healthy donors. Clones were sequenced by immunoSEQ multiplex PCR, and TCRdb holds only the in-frame ones, with some missing. The table lists some 250,000 clones, 82% of them singletons. The sample taken for sequencing was PBMCs. The receptor set was obtained from a woman in her thirties or forties in good health and CMV-seropositive. Both conserved end residues are part of each CDR3. Each record gives: J gene, CDR3 length, V gene, D gene, clone size, CDR3 DNA, CDR3 protein. D genes are given only for firm matches. The listing skips clone size in some rows; elsewhere it reads once, few, many or a size class.

j_call: TRBJ2-7
cdr3_length: 16
v_call: TRBV6-1
d_call: TRBD1
clone_size: -
cdr3_nt: TGTGCCAGCAGTGAACTATGGACAGGGGGCACCTACGAGCAGTACTTC
cdr3_aa: CASSELWTGGTYEQYF

j_call: TRBJ1-2
cdr3_length: 13
v_call: TRBV5-1
d_call: -
clone_size: -
cdr3_nt: TGCGCCAGCAGCCCCGACAGCCAGTATGGCTACACCTTC
cdr3_aa: CASSPDSQYGYTF

j_call: TRBJ1-1
cdr3_length: 13
v_call: TRBV6-4
d_call: -
clone_size: -
cdr3_nt: TGTGCCAGCAGCAGGCTCTCCCACACTGAAGCTTTCTTT
cdr3_aa: CASSRLSHTEAFF

j_call: TRBJ2-5
cdr3_length: 18
v_call: TRBV10-3
d_call: -
clone_size: -
cdr3_nt: TGTGCCATCAGTGAGCCCGGTGAGGTAGCGGAGACCCAAGAGACCCAGTACTTC
cdr3_aa: CAISEPGEVAETQETQYF

j_call: TRBJ1-2
cdr3_length: 13
v_call: TRBV30
d_call: -
clone_size: -
cdr3_nt: TGTGCCTGGGAACCCGATGGGGCTGCGGGCTACACCTTC
cdr3_aa: CAWEPDGAAGYTF

j_call: TRBJ2-7
cdr3_length: 16
v_call: TRBV11-2
d_call: TRBD2
clone_size: -
cdr3_nt: TGTGCCAGCAGCTTAGAAATTAGCGGGAGTCGCTGCGAGCAGTACTTC
cdr3_aa: CASSLEISGSRCEQYF

j_call: TRBJ2-5
cdr3_length: 10
v_call: TRBV29-1
d_call: -
clone_size: once
cdr3_nt: TGCAGCGTTGCAGGGGAGACCCAGTACTTC
cdr3_aa: CSVAGETQYF

j_call: TRBJ2-3
cdr3_length: 15
v_call: TRBV30
d_call: TRBD1
clone_size: -
cdr3_nt: TGTGCCTGGAGTGTAGGGCAGGGGGCGACAGATACGCAGTATTTT
cdr3_aa: CAWSVGQGATDTQYF

j_call: TRBJ1-6
cdr3_length: 11
v_call: TRBV2
d_call: -
clone_size: few
cdr3_nt: TGTGCCAGCAGTGCGAATTCACCCCTCCACTTT
cdr3_aa: CASSANSPLHF

j_call: TRBJ1-5
cdr3_length: 15
v_call: TRBV18
d_call: -
clone_size: -
cdr3_nt: TGTGCCAGCTCACCCGCTGGACAGATCAATCAGCCCCAGCATTTT
cdr3_aa: CASSPAGQINQPQHF

j_call: TRBJ2-7
cdr3_length: 14
v_call: TRBV5-5
d_call: TRBD2
clone_size: -
cdr3_nt: TGTGCCAGCAGTTCCGGGACTAGAGTCTACGAGCAGTACTTC
cdr3_aa: CASSSGTRVYEQYF

j_call: TRBJ2-2
cdr3_length: 16
v_call: TRBV9
d_call: -
clone_size: once
cdr3_nt: TGTGCCAGCAGCGCTACAGGGCAGAGGAACACCGGGGAGCTGTTTTTT
cdr3_aa: CASSATGQRNTGELFF

j_call: TRBJ1-2
cdr3_length: 16
v_call: TRBV7-9
d_call: -
clone_size: -
cdr3_nt: TGTTCCAGCAGCTTATCCGGATCCACAGGGAAAAATGGCTACACCTTC
cdr3_aa: CSSSLSGSTGKNGYTF

j_call: TRBJ2-1
cdr3_length: 13
v_call: TRBV30
d_call: -
clone_size: -
cdr3_nt: TGTGCCTGGAGTGCGTGGGAGAGTTATGAGCAGTTCTTC
cdr3_aa: CAWSAWESYEQFF

j_call: TRBJ1-1
cdr3_length: 14
v_call: TRBV27
d_call: TRBD1
clone_size: -
cdr3_nt: TGTGCCAGCAGTTCGGACAGGGTTAACACTGAAGCTTTCTTT
cdr3_aa: CASSSDRVNTEAFF

j_call: TRBJ1-3
cdr3_length: 14
v_call: TRBV30
d_call: TRBD1
clone_size: -
cdr3_nt: TGTGCCTCCGGACAGGGAAGCTCTGGAAACACCATATATTTT
cdr3_aa: CASGQGSSGNTIYF

j_call: TRBJ2-7
cdr3_length: 15
v_call: TRBV4-3
d_call: -
clone_size: -
cdr3_nt: TGCGCCAGCAGCCAAGTTAAAGCGAGCTCCTACGAGCAGTACTTC
cdr3_aa: CASSQVKASSYEQYF

j_call: TRBJ2-3
cdr3_length: 12
v_call: TRBV29-1
d_call: -
clone_size: once
cdr3_nt: TGCAGCGCCCGACAGAACACAGATACGCAGTATTTT
cdr3_aa: CSARQNTDTQYF

j_call: TRBJ2-7
cdr3_length: 15
v_call: TRBV5-4
d_call: TRBD2
clone_size: -
cdr3_nt: TGTGCCAGCAGCTTGGGGCGGGGGTCATCCTACGAGCAGTACTTC
cdr3_aa: CASSLGRGSSYEQYF

j_call: TRBJ1-1
cdr3_length: 16
v_call: TRBV2
d_call: TRBD1
clone_size: -
cdr3_nt: TGTGCCAGCAGTGATTTGGGACAGGGGGCGAACACTGAAGCTTTCTTT
cdr3_aa: CASSDLGQGANTEAFF

j_call: TRBJ1-1
cdr3_length: 15
v_call: TRBV5-1
d_call: TRBD1
clone_size: once
cdr3_nt: TGCGCCAGCAGAGATACAGGGGGCGCATCTCCTATAGCTTTCTTT
cdr3_aa: CASRDTGGASPIAFF

j_call: TRBJ1-4
cdr3_length: 17
v_call: TRBV7-9
d_call: -
clone_size: -
cdr3_nt: TGTGCCAGCAGCCTCTCCCTCGCGGGAGGCAGAAATGAAAAACTGTTTTTT
cdr3_aa: CASSLSLAGGRNEKLFF

j_call: TRBJ2-7
cdr3_length: 15
v_call: TRBV19
d_call: TRBD1
clone_size: -
cdr3_nt: TGTGCCAGTAGTATAAAGGGACAGGGGGCCTACGAGCAGTACTTC
cdr3_aa: CASSIKGQGAYEQYF

j_call: TRBJ2-5
cdr3_length: 15
v_call: TRBV7-6
d_call: -
clone_size: -
cdr3_nt: TGTGCCAGCAGCTTACTCGACAGGCCCCAAGAGACCCAGTACTTC
cdr3_aa: CASSLLDRPQETQYF

j_call: TRBJ1-1
cdr3_length: 15
v_call: TRBV19
d_call: -
clone_size: -
cdr3_nt: TGTGCCAGTAGTATAGGAATCTGGGCCACCACTGAAGCTTTCTTT
cdr3_aa: CASSIGIWATTEAFF

j_call: TRBJ2-7
cdr3_length: 14
v_call: TRBV6-5
d_call: TRBD1
clone_size: -
cdr3_nt: TGTGCCAGCAGTCAAAGGGACAGCTCCTACGAGCAGTACTTC
cdr3_aa: CASSQRDSSYEQYF

j_call: TRBJ1-1
cdr3_length: 15
v_call: TRBV29-1
d_call: TRBD1
clone_size: -
cdr3_nt: TGCAGCGTTGGAAGGGGCACAGGGGGAAACACTGAAGCTTTCTTT
cdr3_aa: CSVGRGTGGNTEAFF

j_call: TRBJ1-2
cdr3_length: 15
v_call: TRBV11-2
d_call: TRBD1
clone_size: -
cdr3_nt: TGTGCCAGCAGCTTACCGGGACAGCTTAACTATGGCTACACCTTC
cdr3_aa: CASSLPGQLNYGYTF

j_call: TRBJ1-2
cdr3_length: 14
v_call: TRBV7-2
d_call: TRBD1
clone_size: -
cdr3_nt: TGTGCCAGCAGCTCACAGGGGAGTCGCTATGGCTACACCTTC
cdr3_aa: CASSSQGSRYGYTF

j_call: TRBJ1-1
cdr3_length: 14
v_call: TRBV10-2
d_call: -
clone_size: -
cdr3_nt: TGCGCCAGCAGTGAGTTCCCGGGTAACACTGAAGCTTTCTTT
cdr3_aa: CASSEFPGNTEAFF

j_call: TRBJ2-2
cdr3_length: 18
v_call: TRBV9
d_call: TRBD2
clone_size: -
cdr3_nt: TGTGCCAGCAGCGTAGGCGGGCAGCGGGGGGGATGGACCGGGGAGCTGTTTTTT
cdr3_aa: CASSVGGQRGGWTGELFF

j_call: TRBJ1-5
cdr3_length: 14
v_call: TRBV6-5
d_call: -
clone_size: -
cdr3_nt: TGTGCCAGCAGCCCTTCAGGGTACAATCAGCCCCAGCATTTT
cdr3_aa: CASSPSGYNQPQHF

j_call: TRBJ2-5
cdr3_length: 17
v_call: TRBV9
d_call: TRBD2
clone_size: -
cdr3_nt: TGTGCCAGCAGCGTAGTTGGACTAGCGGGGGTTGTCGAGACCCAGTACTTC
cdr3_aa: CASSVVGLAGVVETQYF

j_call: TRBJ2-3
cdr3_length: 14
v_call: TRBV19
d_call: TRBD2
clone_size: -
cdr3_nt: TGTGCCACCGGGACTAGCCCATTCACAGATACGCAGTATTTT
cdr3_aa: CATGTSPFTDTQYF

j_call: TRBJ2-7
cdr3_length: 17
v_call: TRBV18
d_call: -
clone_size: once
cdr3_nt: TGTGCCAGCTCACCCATTGGGCGCCAGGTTGACTCCTACGAGCAGTACTTC
cdr3_aa: CASSPIGRQVDSYEQYF

j_call: TRBJ2-1
cdr3_length: 15
v_call: TRBV25-1
d_call: TRBD1
clone_size: -
cdr3_nt: TGTGCCAGCAGTGAACATGGACAGGGGGCTAATGAGCAGTTCTTC
cdr3_aa: CASSEHGQGANEQFF

j_call: TRBJ1-1
cdr3_length: 17
v_call: TRBV27
d_call: -
clone_size: -
cdr3_nt: TGTGCCAGCAGTTTAATTGGGCAGGGAAGAGGATCCACTGAAGCTTTCTTT
cdr3_aa: CASSLIGQGRGSTEAFF